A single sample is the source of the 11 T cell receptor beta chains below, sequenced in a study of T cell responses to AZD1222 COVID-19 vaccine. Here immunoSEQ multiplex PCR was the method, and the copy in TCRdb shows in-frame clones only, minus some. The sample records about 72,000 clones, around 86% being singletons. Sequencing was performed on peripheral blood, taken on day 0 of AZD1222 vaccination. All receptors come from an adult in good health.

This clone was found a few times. In DNA, the CDR3 is TGCAGCGCCTTTCATAGCGGGGGAAGTTCCTACGAGCAGTACTTC. Translating it yields CSAFHSGGSSYEQYF. The rearrangement uses TRBV29-1 and TRBJ2-7; 9 nucleotides align to TRBD2. Germline CDR1 is SQVTM and CDR2 is ANQGSEA. V lost 7 bases, J lost 1 base, and 11 bases stayed unmatched. The length of the CDR3 is 15 residues.

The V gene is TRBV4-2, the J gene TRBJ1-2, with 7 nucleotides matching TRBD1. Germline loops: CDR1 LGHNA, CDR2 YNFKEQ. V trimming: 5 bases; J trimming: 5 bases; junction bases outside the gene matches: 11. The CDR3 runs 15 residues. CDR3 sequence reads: CASSSYRGATYGYTF. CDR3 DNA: TGTGCCAGCAGCTCTTACAGGGGCGCAACATATGGCTACACCTTC.

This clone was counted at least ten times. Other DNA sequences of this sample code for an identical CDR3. CDR3 protein: CASSAQGAGELFF. The CDR3 region has the DNA TGTGCCAGCAGCGCACAGGGGGCCGGGGAGCTGTTTTTT. The chain carries TRBV9 and TRBJ2-2; 8 bases line up with TRBD1. Losses at the gene ends were 3 bases for V and 6 bases for J; bases not matched to a gene: 1. The CDR3 totals 13 residues. Looked up from germline, CDR1 is SGDLS and CDR2 is YYNGEE.

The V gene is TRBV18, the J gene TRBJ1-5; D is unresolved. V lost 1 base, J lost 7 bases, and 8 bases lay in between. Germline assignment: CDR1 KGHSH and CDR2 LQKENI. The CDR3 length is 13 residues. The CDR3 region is CASSPLRAQPQHF. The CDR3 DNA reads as TGTGCCAGCTCACCACTTAGGGCGCAGCCCCAGCATTTT.

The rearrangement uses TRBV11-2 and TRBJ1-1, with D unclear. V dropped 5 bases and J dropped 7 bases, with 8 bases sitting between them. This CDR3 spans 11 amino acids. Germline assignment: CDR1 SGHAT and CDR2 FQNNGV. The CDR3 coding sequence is TGTGCCAGCAGCCCAGACATTGAAGCTTTCTTT. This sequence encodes CASSPDIEAFF.

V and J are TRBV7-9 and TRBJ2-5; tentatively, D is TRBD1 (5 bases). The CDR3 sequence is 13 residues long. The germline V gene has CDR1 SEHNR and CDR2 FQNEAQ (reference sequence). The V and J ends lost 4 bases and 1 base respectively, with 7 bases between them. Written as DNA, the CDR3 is TGTGCCAGCAGCTGGACACCCCAAGAGACCCAGTACTTC. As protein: CASSWTPQETQYF. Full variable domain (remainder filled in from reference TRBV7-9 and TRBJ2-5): DTGVSQNPRHKITKRGQNVTFRCDPISEHNRLYWYRQTLGQGPEFLTYFQNEAQLEKSRLLSDRFSAERPKGSFSTLEIQRTEQGDSAMYLCASSWTPQETQYFGPGTRLLVL.

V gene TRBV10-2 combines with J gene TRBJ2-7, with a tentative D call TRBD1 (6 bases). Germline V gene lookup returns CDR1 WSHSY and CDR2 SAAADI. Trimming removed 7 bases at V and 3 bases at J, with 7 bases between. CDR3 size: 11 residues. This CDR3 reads CASKTGYEQYF. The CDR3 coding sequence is TGCGCCAGCAAGACAGGCTACGAGCAGTACTTC.

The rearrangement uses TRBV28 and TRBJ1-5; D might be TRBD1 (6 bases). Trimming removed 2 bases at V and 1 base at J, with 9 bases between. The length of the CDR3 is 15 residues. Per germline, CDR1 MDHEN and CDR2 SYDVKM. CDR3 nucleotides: TGTGCCAGCAGTTTAGGGACATTAAGCAATCAGCCCCAGCATTTT. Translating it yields CASSLGTLSNQPQHF. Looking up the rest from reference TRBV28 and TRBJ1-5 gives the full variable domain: DVKVTQSSRYLVKRTGEKVFLECVQDMDHENMFWYRQDPGLGLRLIYFSYDVKMKEKGDIPEGYSVSREKKERFSLILESASTNQTSMYLCASSLGTLSNQPQHFGDGTRLSIL.

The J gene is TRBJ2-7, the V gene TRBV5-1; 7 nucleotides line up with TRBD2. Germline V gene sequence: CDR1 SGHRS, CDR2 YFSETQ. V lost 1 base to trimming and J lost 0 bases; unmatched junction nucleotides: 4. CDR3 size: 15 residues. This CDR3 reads CASSLSGVSSYEQYF. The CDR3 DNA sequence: TGCGCCAGCAGCTTGAGCGGGGTGAGCTCCTACGAGCAGTACTTC. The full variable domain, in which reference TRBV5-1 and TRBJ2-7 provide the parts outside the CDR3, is KAGVTQTPRYLIKTRGQQVTLSCSPISGHRSVSWYQQTPGQGLQFLFEYFSETQRNKGNFPGRFSGRQFSNSRSEMNVSTLELGDSALYLCASSLSGVSSYEQYFGPGTRLTVT.

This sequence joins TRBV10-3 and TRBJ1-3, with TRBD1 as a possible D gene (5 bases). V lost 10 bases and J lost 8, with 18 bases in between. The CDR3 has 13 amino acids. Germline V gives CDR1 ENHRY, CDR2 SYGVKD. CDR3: CATTGRGGDTIYF. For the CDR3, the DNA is TGTGCCACCACGGGACGCGGTGGTGACACCATATATTTT.

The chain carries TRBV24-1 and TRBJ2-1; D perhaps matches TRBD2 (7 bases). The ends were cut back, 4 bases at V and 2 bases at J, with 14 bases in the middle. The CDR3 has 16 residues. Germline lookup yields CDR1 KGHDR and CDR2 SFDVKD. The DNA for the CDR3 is TGTGCCACCAGTGACGCCCGGGGGGCCACCTACAATGAGCAGTTCTTC. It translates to CATSDARGATYNEQFF.